Listed below are T cell receptor beta chains from one sample, sequenced in a study of CD8 T cells in ankylosing spondylitis. MiXCR was run by TCRdb on the 5' RACE reads, yielding one entry per CDR3 protein. The sample holds 200,000 to 250,000 distinct CDR3 sequences, approximately 7.3% seen once. Sample: blood, either unsorted or a sorted T cell fraction (not recorded which). The receptors derive from a male donor with ankylosing spondylitis. The CDR3 runs from the conserved cysteine through the conserved F or W. The order of the fields is CDR3 DNA, CDR3 protein, J gene, D gene, clone size, V gene. The D gene is left open where the match is weak. Expanded clones are given a class, and other clones once, few, many or no size at all.

TGTGCCAGCACCGTTGCAGCGGGGGGGCTGGATACGCAGTATTTT CASTVAAGGLDTQYF TRBJ2-3 TRBD2 many TRBV7-9
TGTGCCAGCAGCTTATGGGATGGCTACACCTTC CASSLWDGYTF TRBJ1-2 NA many TRBV7-2
TGTGCCAGCAGGACTAGCGGGAGTCTCAAGAATGAGCAGTTCTTC CASRTSGSLKNEQFF TRBJ2-1 TRBD2 few TRBV6-2/TRBV6-3
TGCAGCGGGAGACAGGGTCCAACCTACGAGCAGTACTTC CSGRQGPTYEQYF TRBJ2-7 TRBD1 many TRBV29-1
TGTGCCAGCAGCCCCCGACAGGGGGCCCCCTACAATGAGCAGTTCTTC CASSPRQGAPYNEQFF TRBJ2-1 TRBD1 many TRBV14
TGTGCCAGCAGCTTAGGTCACGTAGGCTCGAACACTGAAGCTTTCTTT CASSLGHVGSNTEAFF TRBJ1-1 NA many TRBV7-6
TGTGCCATCAGTCTGGGACAGATTGTGAACACTGAAGCTTTCTTT CAISLGQIVNTEAFF TRBJ1-1 TRBD1 many TRBV10-3
TGTGCCAGCAGTTTAAATCCCCGAGGGTCCCGGGAGCTGTTTTTT CASSLNPRGSRELFF TRBJ2-2 NA many TRBV28
TGTGCCAGCAGCCCTCGACTAGCGGGGAGGACTGAGCAGTTCTTC CASSPRLAGRTEQFF TRBJ2-1 TRBD2 NA TRBV11-2
TGTGCCAGCAGCTCAATCGACAGGGGGCAAGAGACCCAGTACTTC CASSSIDRGQETQYF TRBJ2-5 TRBD1 many TRBV11-2
TGTGCCAGCAGCTTATCAGGGTCGAAGGATGAGCAGTTCTTC CASSLSGSKDEQFF TRBJ2-1 NA few TRBV7-9
TGTGCCAGCAGTTTAAGGGGGGGGGTAGCTTTCTTT CASSLRGGVAFF TRBJ1-1 NA many TRBV27
TGTGCCAGCTCACCACCCACGTCGGCTGCCTCTGGAAACACCATATATTTT CASSPPTSAASGNTIYF TRBJ1-3 NA many TRBV18
TGTGCCAGCAGCTGGTTAGGCGAGGGTTGGGGCGAGCAGTACTTC CASSWLGEGWGEQYF TRBJ2-7 NA many TRBV5-5
TGTGCCAGCAGCCAGAACCCTCGGGGGAGCTCCTACAATGAGCAGTTCTTC CASSQNPRGSSYNEQFF TRBJ2-1 NA NA TRBV9
TGCGCCAGCAGCCAAGGGGTAGGGGCGAACACTGAAGCTTTCTTT CASSQGVGANTEAFF TRBJ1-1 NA few TRBV4-3